A selection of T cell receptor beta chains follows, all from one sample in a study of cytomegalovirus exposure and HLA in healthy donors. Repertoires were generated with immunoSEQ multiplex PCR, while TCRdb's copy carries only in-frame clones and drops some. The table has 80,000 to 95,000 clones, approximately 96% seen once. Material for sequencing was PBMCs. These receptors were obtained from a woman between 18 and 30 years old in good health and CMV-seronegative. Each CDR3 is given with its conserved first and last residue. The D gene is left open where the match is weak. Only part of the rows carry a size: once, few, many, or a class if the clone is expanded.

cdr3_length	d_call	clone_size	v_call	j_call	cdr3_aa	cdr3_nt
13	.	.	TRBV7-2	TRBJ2-7	CASRNGAGREQYF	TGTGCCAGCAGAAACGGGGCAGGGAGGGAGCAGTACTTC
19	.	.	TRBV5-1	TRBJ2-1	CASSRGRGQVGRGGNEQFF	TGCGCCAGCAGCCGGGGCAGGGGCCAAGTGGGGAGAGGGGGCAATGAGCAGTTCTTC
17	TRBD1	once	TRBV28	TRBJ1-1	CASNFLAGGSSDTEAFF	TGTGCCAGCAATTTCCTGGCAGGGGGAAGTAGCGACACTGAAGCTTTCTTT
19	TRBD2	.	TRBV27	TRBJ2-1	CASSLFGTSGSRWDNEQFF	TGTGCCAGCAGTTTATTCGGGACTAGCGGGAGTAGATGGGACAATGAGCAGTTCTTC
15	TRBD2	once	TRBV19	TRBJ2-7	CASSRTSGNPYEQYF	TGTGCCAGTAGTCGGACTAGCGGGAACCCCTACGAGCAGTACTTC
14	TRBD2	.	TRBV5-1	TRBJ2-7	CASSTGLAEYEQYF	TGCGCCAGCAGCACGGGACTAGCGGAGTACGAGCAGTACTTC
14	TRBD2	.	TRBV9	TRBJ2-1	CASSASGAGNEQFF	TGTGCCAGCAGCGCGTCGGGAGCGGGGAATGAGCAGTTCTTC
13	TRBD2	.	TRBV5-6	TRBJ2-7	CASSFGTTYEQYF	TGTGCCAGCAGCTTTGGGACTACCTACGAGCAGTACTTC
14	TRBD1	.	TRBV6-5	TRBJ1-2	CASSYGRQGYGYTF	TGTGCCAGCAGTTATGGGAGACAGGGGTATGGCTACACCTTC
15	.	.	TRBV28	TRBJ1-3	CASSTTGSSGNTIYF	TGTGCCAGCAGTACCACAGGGTCCTCTGGAAACACCATATATTTT
14	.	.	TRBV5-1	TRBJ2-5	CASSLEEGLKTQYF	TGCGCCAGCAGCTTGGAGGAGGGCCTGAAGACCCAGTACTTC
14	.	.	TRBV27	TRBJ1-1	CASSLSGGGAEAFF	TGTGCCAGCAGTTTATCCGGGGGGGGCGCTGAAGCTTTCTTT
14	.	.	TRBV6-1	TRBJ2-1	CASNSAASYNEQFF	TGTGCCAGCAATTCAGCGGCCTCCTACAATGAGCAGTTCTTC
15	.	.	TRBV9	TRBJ2-7	CASSVGGRGTYEQYF	TGTGCCAGCAGCGTAGGTGGACGGGGAACCTACGAGCAGTACTTC
13	TRBD2	.	TRBV6-4	TRBJ2-5	CASSEREAETQYF	TGTGCCAGCAGTGAACGGGAGGCAGAGACCCAGTACTTC
14	TRBD1	.	TRBV18	TRBJ2-1	CASSRGGQGDEQFF	TGTGCCAGCTCACGAGGAGGACAGGGCGATGAGCAGTTCTTC
11	.	.	TRBV6-7	TRBJ2-7	CASSTRGEQYF	TGTGCCAGCAGCACCAGGGGCGAGCAGTACTTC
13	.	.	TRBV10-3	TRBJ1-1	CAISETGNTEAFF	TGTGCCATCAGTGAGACAGGAAACACTGAAGCTTTCTTT
15	TRBD2	.	TRBV10-1	TRBJ2-2	CASSGGLAGDGELFF	TGCGCCAGCAGCGGGGGACTAGCGGGAGACGGGGAGCTGTTTTTT
14	.	few	TRBV4-1	TRBJ1-1	CASSLRQANTEAFF	TGCGCCAGCAGCCTACGACAGGCCAACACTGAAGCTTTCTTT
15	TRBD2	.	TRBV27	TRBJ2-7	CASSLRTSGSYEQYF	TGTGCCAGCAGTTTACGCACTAGCGGATCCTACGAGCAGTACTTC
16	TRBD2	.	TRBV25-1	TRBJ2-1	CASSEPGGGSYNEQFF	TGTGCCAGCAGTGAACCGGGAGGGGGCTCCTACAATGAGCAGTTCTTC
15	.	once	TRBV18	TRBJ1-1	CASSPQFSVNTEAFF	TGTGCCAGCTCACCACAGTTTTCAGTGAACACTGAAGCTTTCTTT
17	TRBD1	.	TRBV10-2	TRBJ2-3	CASSGPLGQGSTDTQYF	TGCGCCAGCAGTGGCCCCCTTGGACAGGGAAGCACAGATACGCAGTATTTT
13	TRBD1	.	TRBV18	TRBJ2-7	CASLEQGGYEQYF	TGTGCCAGCTTAGAACAGGGGGGCTACGAGCAGTACTTC
15	TRBD2	.	TRBV6-5	TRBJ2-3	CASSSTSASTDTQYF	TGTGCCAGCAGTTCGACTAGCGCCAGCACAGATACGCAGTATTTT
12	.	.	TRBV2	TRBJ2-3	CASLGGTDTQYF	TGTGCCAGCCTTGGAGGCACAGATACGCAGTATTTT
13	.	.	TRBV6-5	TRBJ1-2	CASSERASDGYTF	TGTGCCAGCAGTGAGCGGGCGTCTGATGGCTACACCTTC
12	.	.	TRBV11-2	TRBJ2-1	CASSLGNAVPFF	TGTGCCAGCAGCTTAGGAAATGCGGTTCCGTTCTTC
14	.	few	TRBV2	TRBJ1-5	CASSPGEAIQPQHF	TGTGCCAGCAGTCCGGGGGAGGCCATCCAGCCCCAGCATTTT
16	TRBD2	once	TRBV5-6	TRBJ2-7	CASSLGLAGASYEQYF	TGTGCCAGCAGCTTGGGGCTAGCGGGAGCCTCCTACGAGCAGTACTTC
15	.	.	TRBV18	TRBJ2-7	CASSPISGEGYEQYF	TGTGCCAGCTCACCGATTTCGGGCGAGGGCTACGAGCAGTACTTC
18	TRBD2	.	TRBV29-1	TRBJ2-2	CSRRGTSGAPWGSGELFF	TGCAGCCGGAGAGGGACTAGCGGGGCCCCGTGGGGGAGCGGGGAGCTGTTTTTT
16	.	.	TRBV27	TRBJ2-7	CASGRQDPTIFPEQYF	TGTGCCAGCGGGAGACAGGATCCTACTATTTTCCCCGAGCAGTACTTC
16	TRBD2	.	TRBV27	TRBJ2-1	CASRRPAAGGFDEQFF	TGTGCCAGCAGGAGACCCGCGGCGGGAGGGTTCGATGAGCAGTTCTTC